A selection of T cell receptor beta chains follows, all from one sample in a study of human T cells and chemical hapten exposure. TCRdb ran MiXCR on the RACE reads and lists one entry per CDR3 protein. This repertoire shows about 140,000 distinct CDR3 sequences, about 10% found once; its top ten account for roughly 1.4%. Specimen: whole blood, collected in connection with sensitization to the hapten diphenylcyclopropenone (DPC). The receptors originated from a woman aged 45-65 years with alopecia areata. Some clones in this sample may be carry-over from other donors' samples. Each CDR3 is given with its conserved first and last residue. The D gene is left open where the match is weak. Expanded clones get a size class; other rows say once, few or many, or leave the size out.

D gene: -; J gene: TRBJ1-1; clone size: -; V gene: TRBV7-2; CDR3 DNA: TGTGCCAGCCGAGTAAAAGGGGTGGGGAACACTGAAGCTTTCTTT; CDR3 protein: CASRVKGVGNTEAFF
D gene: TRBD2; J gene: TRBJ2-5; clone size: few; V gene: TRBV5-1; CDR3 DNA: TGCGCCAGCAGCCGGACTAGTGCGTGGGGAGAGACCCAGTACTTC; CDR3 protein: CASSRTSAWGETQYF
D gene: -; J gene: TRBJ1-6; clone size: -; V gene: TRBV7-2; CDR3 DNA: TGTGCCAGCAGCTCATCGGACGGCCGTAATTCACCCCTCCACTTT; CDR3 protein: CASSSSDGRNSPLHF
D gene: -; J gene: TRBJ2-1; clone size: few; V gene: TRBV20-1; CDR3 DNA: TGCAGTGCCAAGATCACAGGACTCTCCTACAATGAGCAGTTCTTC; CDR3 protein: CSAKITGLSYNEQFF
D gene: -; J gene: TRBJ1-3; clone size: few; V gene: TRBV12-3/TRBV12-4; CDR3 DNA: TGTGCCAGCAGCCAACAGGTTTCTGGAAACACCATATATTTT; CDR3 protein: CASSQQVSGNTIYF
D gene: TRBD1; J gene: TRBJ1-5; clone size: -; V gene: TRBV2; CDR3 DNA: TGTGCCAGCTCTCAGACAGGGGGTTCTCAGCCCCAGCATTTT; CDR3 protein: CASSQTGGSQPQHF
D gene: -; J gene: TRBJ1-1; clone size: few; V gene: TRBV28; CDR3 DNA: TGTGCCAGCAGCCTAAATGGGGGTGGAGGGACTGAAGCTTTCTTT; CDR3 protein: CASSLNGGGGTEAFF
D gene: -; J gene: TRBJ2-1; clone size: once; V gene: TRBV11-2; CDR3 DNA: TGTGCCAGCAGCCCCATCCAATGGAGGACCTCCTACAATGAGCAGTTCTTC; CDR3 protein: CASSPIQWRTSYNEQFF
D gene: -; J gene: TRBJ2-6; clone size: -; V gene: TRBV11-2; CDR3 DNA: TGTGCCAGCAGTCTAGTGGTCTCTGGGGCCAACGTCCTGACTTTC; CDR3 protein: CASSLVVSGANVLTF
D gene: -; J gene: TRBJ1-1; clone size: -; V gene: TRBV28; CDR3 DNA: TGTGCCAGCAGTTTCGGGCAGGGATTTACGGACGGGAACACTGAAGCTTTCTTT; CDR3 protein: CASSFGQGFTDGNTEAFF
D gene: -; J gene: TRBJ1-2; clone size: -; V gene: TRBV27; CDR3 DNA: TGTGCCAGCAGCGGCGGTTCCTATGGCTACACCTTC; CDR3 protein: CASSGGSYGYTF
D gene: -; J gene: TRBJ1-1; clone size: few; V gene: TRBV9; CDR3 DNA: TGTGCCAGCGGGGGAGGGCTGAACACTGAAGCTTTCTTT; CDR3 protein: CASGGGLNTEAFF
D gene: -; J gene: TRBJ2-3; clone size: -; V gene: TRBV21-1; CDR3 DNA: TGTGCCAGCAGCAATACAGGGTGGCCCACAGATACGCAGTATTTT; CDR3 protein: CASSNTGWPTDTQYF
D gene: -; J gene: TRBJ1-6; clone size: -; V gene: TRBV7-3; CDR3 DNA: TGTGCCTGCAGCCCGTCCGGGGGCTTAACTTCACCCCTCCACTTT; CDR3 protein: CACSPSGGLTSPLHF
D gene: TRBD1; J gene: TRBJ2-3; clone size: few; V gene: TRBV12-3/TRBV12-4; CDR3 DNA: TGTGCCAGCAGGAAACGCCCGACAGGGACAGATACGCAGTATTTT; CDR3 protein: CASRKRPTGTDTQYF
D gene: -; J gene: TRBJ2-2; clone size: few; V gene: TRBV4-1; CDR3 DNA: TGCGCCAGCAGCCAAAGCGACAGATGGGCCGGGGAGCTGTTTTTT; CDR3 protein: CASSQSDRWAGELFF
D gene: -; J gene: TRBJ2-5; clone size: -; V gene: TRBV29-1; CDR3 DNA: TGCAGCGTTGATAATCTGCACCCGTCCCCGCTGGAGACCCAGTACTTC; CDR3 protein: CSVDNLHPSPLETQYF
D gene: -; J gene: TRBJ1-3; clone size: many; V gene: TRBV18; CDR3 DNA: TGTGCCAGCTCACCAGAGGGTTATGGAAACACCATATATTTT; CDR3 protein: CASSPEGYGNTIYF
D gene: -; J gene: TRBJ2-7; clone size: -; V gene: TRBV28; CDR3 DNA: TGTGCCAGCAGCCCAATATCGATGAGGAACTACGAGCAGTACTTC; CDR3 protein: CASSPISMRNYEQYF
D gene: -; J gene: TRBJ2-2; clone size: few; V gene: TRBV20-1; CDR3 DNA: TGCAGTGCTAGGGGGGGACCCGCGAACACCGGGGAGCTGTTTTTT; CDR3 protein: CSARGGPANTGELFF
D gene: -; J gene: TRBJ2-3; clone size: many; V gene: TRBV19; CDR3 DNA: TGTGCCAGTAGTCCCTTGGCAGGGGCCAGCACAGATACGCAGTATTTT; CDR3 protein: CASSPLAGASTDTQYF
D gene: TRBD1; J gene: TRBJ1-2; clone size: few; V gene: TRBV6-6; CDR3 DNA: TGTGCCAGCAGCACAGGACAGGGGACGAACTATGGCTACACCTTC; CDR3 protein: CASSTGQGTNYGYTF
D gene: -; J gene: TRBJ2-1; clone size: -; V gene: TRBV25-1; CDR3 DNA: TGTGCCAGCAGTACCCCAATTACGAGCTCCTACAATGAGCAGTTCTTC; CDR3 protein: CASSTPITSSYNEQFF
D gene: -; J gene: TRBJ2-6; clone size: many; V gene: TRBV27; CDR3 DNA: TGTGCCAGCAGTAGTCGGACAGCTGGGGCCAACGTCCTGACTTTC; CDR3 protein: CASSSRTAGANVLTF
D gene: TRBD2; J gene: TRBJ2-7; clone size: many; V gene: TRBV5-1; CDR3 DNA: TGCGCCAGCAGCCCCCTAGCGGGAGGGCCCCACGAGCAGTACTTC; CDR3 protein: CASSPLAGGPHEQYF
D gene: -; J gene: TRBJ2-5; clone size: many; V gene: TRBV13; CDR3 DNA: TGTGCCAGCAGCGCGTGGGCCGGGACACAAAAAGAGACCCAGTACTTC; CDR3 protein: CASSAWAGTQKETQYF
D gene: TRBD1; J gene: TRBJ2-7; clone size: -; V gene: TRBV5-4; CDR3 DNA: TGTGCCAGCAGCTCGGGACAGCCGCGGGAGCAGTACTTC; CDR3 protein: CASSSGQPREQYF
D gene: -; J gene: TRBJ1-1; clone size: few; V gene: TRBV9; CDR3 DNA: TGTGCCAGCAGCGTAGATGGCGTTGAGAACACTGAAGCTTTCTTT; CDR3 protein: CASSVDGVENTEAFF
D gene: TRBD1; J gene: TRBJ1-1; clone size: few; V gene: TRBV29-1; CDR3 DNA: TGCAGCGTCTCGACAGGGACTGAAGCTTTCTTT; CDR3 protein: CSVSTGTEAFF
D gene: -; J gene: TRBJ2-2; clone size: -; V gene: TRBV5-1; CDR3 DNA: TGCGCCAGCAATTTGGGAATCGCCGGGGAGCTGTTTTTT; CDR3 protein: CASNLGIAGELFF
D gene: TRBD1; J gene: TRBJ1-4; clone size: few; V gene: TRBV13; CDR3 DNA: TGTGCCAGCAGCACAACCGGGACAGGGTCTGAAAAACTGTTTTTT; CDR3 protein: CASSTTGTGSEKLFF
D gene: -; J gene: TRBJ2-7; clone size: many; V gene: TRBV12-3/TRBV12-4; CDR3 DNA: TGTGCCAGCAGCCAAGACCGGGGCGAGCAGTACTTC; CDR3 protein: CASSQDRGEQYF
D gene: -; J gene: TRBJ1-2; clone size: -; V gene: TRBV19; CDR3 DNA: TGTGCCAGTAGTTCCTATGGCTACACCTTC; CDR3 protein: CASSSYGYTF
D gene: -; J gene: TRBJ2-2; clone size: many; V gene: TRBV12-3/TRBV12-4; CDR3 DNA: TGTGCCAGCAGTTTGGGACCCCCAAAGGTCACCGGGGAGCTGTTTTTT; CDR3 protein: CASSLGPPKVTGELFF
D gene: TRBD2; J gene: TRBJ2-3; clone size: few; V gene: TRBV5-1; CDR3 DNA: TGCGCCAGCAGCTTGTTGGGGCTAGCGGGAGCAACAGATACGCAGTATTTT; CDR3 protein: CASSLLGLAGATDTQYF
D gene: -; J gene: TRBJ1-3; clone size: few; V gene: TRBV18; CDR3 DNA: TGTGCCAGCTCACCCCCGGGGAGCCTCTCTGGAAACACCATATATTTT; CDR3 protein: CASSPPGSLSGNTIYF
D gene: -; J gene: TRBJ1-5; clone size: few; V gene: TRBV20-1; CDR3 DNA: TGCAGTGCTAGGAGGGGGGGCGCGCAGCCCCAGCATTTT; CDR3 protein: CSARRGGAQPQHF
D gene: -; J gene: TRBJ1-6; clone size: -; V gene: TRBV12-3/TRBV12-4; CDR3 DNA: TGTGCCAGCAGTCCCTCGGACGGCCATAATTCACCCCTCCACTTT; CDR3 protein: CASSPSDGHNSPLHF
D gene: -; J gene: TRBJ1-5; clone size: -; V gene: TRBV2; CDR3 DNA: TGTGCCAGCAGTGCCAGAGGAGGCAATCAGCCCCAGCATTTT; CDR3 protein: CASSARGGNQPQHF